This T cell receptor beta chain is from a study of technical replicates of blood from a handful of donors. This clone was seen only once. The germline CDR1 and CDR2 sequences are MNHNS and SASEGT. The CDR3 has 13 residues. Trimming stripped 4 bases from V and 2 bases from J, with 8 bases between. Here immunoSEQ multiplex PCR was the method, and the copy in TCRdb shows in-frame clones only, minus some. The repertoire holds around 60,000 clones, with 86% as singletons. This rearrangement joins TRBV6-1 to TRBJ1-2, with no clear D. This receptor was obtained from a human donor in good health. Some clones in this sample may be carry-over from other donors' samples. The source material was PBMCs. This chain's CDR3 is CASSVLSNYGYTF. In nucleotides, the CDR3 is TGTGCCAGCAGTGTATTGTCCAACTATGGCTACACCTTC.